The 11 T cell receptor beta chains listed next were all sequenced from one sample in a study of blood T cell repertoires in COVID-19. Produced via immunoSEQ multiplex PCR; TCRdb's table is partial and in-frame only. Of around 24,000 clones in the sample, about 85% are singletons; the top ten hold about 50%. The sequencing input was peripheral blood. The receptors come from a man between 50 and 59 years old with active or convalescent COVID-19.

This chain uses TRBV11-3 with TRBJ2-7; TRBD1 aligns across 9 bases. Germline V gene sequence: CDR1 SGHNT, CDR2 YENEEA. The CDR3 runs to 14 residues. V was clipped by 5 bases and J by 2 bases; unmatched bases: 4. The DNA of the CDR3 is TGTGCCAGCAGCACGGGACAGGGAACCTACGAGCAGTACTTC. Translated: CASSTGQGTYEQYF.

The chain couples TRBV7-3 to TRBJ1-5; D gene ambiguous. The germline V gene encodes CDR1 SGHTA and CDR2 FQGTGA. Trimming left V 5 bases short and J 9 bases short, with 8 bases between. The CDR3 contains 11 residues. CDR3 amino acids: CASSPTVPQHF. In nucleotides, the CDR3 is TGTGCCAGCAGCCCAACTGTGCCCCAGCATTTT.

The chain is built from TRBV10-3 and TRBJ2-2, with 9 positions matching TRBD1. Germline CDR1 ENHRY, CDR2 SYGVKD. V shed 8 bases and J 2 bases; nucleotides not matched to a gene: 3. The CDR3 has 14 amino acids. CDR3 amino acids: CAISGQGNTGELFF. Written as DNA, the CDR3 is TGTGCCATCTCGGGACAGGGAAACACCGGGGAGCTGTTTTTT.

This clone was observed a few times. The V and J genes are TRBV2 and TRBJ1-1; TRBD1 agrees at 9 bases. CDR3 size: 13 residues. The J segment lost 4 bases and the V segment lost 7 bases, leaving 4 bases of the junction unmatched. CDR1 is SNHLY and CDR2 is FYNNEI in the germline V gene. CDR3 amino acids: CASNRQGGTEAFF. The CDR3 DNA sequence: TGTGCCAGCAATAGACAGGGGGGCACTGAAGCTTTCTTT.

In regard to this clone: One end of the junction fails to match germline, which may point to a read error. The genes are TRBV7-6 and TRBJ1-2, with D tentatively TRBD1 (5 bases). The germline V gene has CDR1 SGHVS and CDR2 FNYEAQ. The CDR3 is made up of 13 amino acids. The CDR3 DNA follows: TGTGCCAGCAGCCCTTTCGGGGGGTATGGCTACACCTTT. This sequence encodes CASSPFGGYGYTF.

V and J are TRBV5-1 and TRBJ1-4, with D maybe TRBD1 (6 bases). From germline, CDR1 is SGHRS and CDR2 YFSETQ. V was pared by 1 base and J by 8 bases, with 9 bases between. The CDR3 covers 13 residues. CDR3 protein: CASSLQGREKLFF. Here the CDR3 DNA reads TGCGCCAGCAGCTTGCAGGGGCGAGAAAAACTGTTTTTT.

This chain joins TRBV11-2 and TRBJ1-1; D is unclear. The CDR3 is 15 residues long. Per the germline V gene, CDR1 is SGHAT and CDR2 is FQNNGV. The germline V and J ends were trimmed by 0 bases and 1 base, with 9 bases remaining between them. The CDR3 DNA is TGTGCCAGCAGCTTAGAGGCGGTACGGAACACTGAAGCTTTCTTT. This codes for CASSLEAVRNTEAFF.

The chain employs TRBV20-1 and TRBJ2-1; 12 bases align to TRBD2. Germline CDR1 DFQATT, CDR2 SNEGSKA (reference sequence). J gave up 0 bases and V 3 bases, and 6 bases lay outside the gene matches. The CDR3 runs 17 residues. The CDR3 DNA reads as TGCAGTGCTAGTTCGCTAGCGGGAGGGAGCTCCTACAATGAGCAGTTCTTC. This sequence encodes CSASSLAGGSSYNEQFF.

V and J are TRBV7-9 and TRBJ2-2; possibly TRBD1 for D (6 bases). The CDR3 is made up of 13 amino acids. V was clipped by 4 bases and J by 6 bases, with 9 bases between them. Per germline, CDR1 SEHNR and CDR2 FQNEAQ (reference sequence). The CDR3 region is CASSSQGPGELFF. The CDR3 region has the DNA TGTGCCAGCAGCTCACAGGGACCCGGGGAGCTGTTTTTT.

The sample holds a few counts of this clone. The genes are TRBV10-3 and TRBJ1-5; unclear D gene. The CDR3 length is 14 residues. Trimming pared 4 bases from V and 4 bases from J, leaving 11 bases between. Germline loops: CDR1 ENHRY, CDR2 SYGVKD. Here the CDR3 reads CAISGIGGNQPQHF. Here the CDR3 DNA reads TGTGCCATCAGTGGAATAGGAGGTAATCAGCCCCAGCATTTT.

This clone was recorded at least ten times. The chain has TRBV14 and TRBJ2-3; D unclear. Germline CDR1 reads SGHDN; CDR2 reads FVKESK. The ends were cut back, 1 base at V and 6 bases at J, with 5 bases in the middle. The CDR3 runs 12 residues. This CDR3 is CASSQGRDTQYF. CDR3 DNA: TGTGCCAGCAGCCAAGGCAGGGATACGCAGTATTTT.